The clone carrying this T cell receptor (beta chain) has at least ten counts. What it binds is unknown. These data belong to a study of response to subunit inactivated influenza vaccine. TCRdb re-called the RT-PCR reads with MiXCR, one entry per CDR3 protein. The sample yields approximately 250,000 distinct CDR3 sequences, 9% to 15% seen once. Study-wide results and limits: Authors suggested that a seasonal influenza vaccination recruits few new T cells each time.

Germline V lookup: CDR1 SQVTM, CDR2 ANQGSEA. The CDR3 totals 14 residues. Trimming stripped 6 bases from V and 0 bases from J, with 14 bases between. The sequences come from non-naive T cells sorted from PBMCs, collected roughly 2 weeks before vaccination. The chain carries TRBV29-1 and TRBJ1-1; D is perhaps TRBD1 (6 bases). This TCR came from a man aged 45-65 years who received an inactivated influenza vaccine. The CDR3 reads CSVQGVGMNTEAFF. Written as DNA, the CDR3 is TGCAGCGTACAGGGTGTAGGAATGAACACTGAAGCTTTCTTT.